This entry concerns a single T cell receptor (beta chain). This sample is drawn from a study of OX40 agonist ivuxolimab in advanced cancers. Across the whole study: Three individuals attained partial responses, comprising one hepatocellular carcinoma case and two cutaneous melanoma cases.

The V and J ends lost 1 base and 6 bases, in that order; junction bases with no gene match: 3. The CDR3 consists of 16 residues. CDR1 is LGHNA and CDR2 is YSLEER in the germline V gene. Profiled with immunoSEQ multiplex PCR; TCRdb holds only in-frame clones, not every one. The data contain roughly 15,000 clones, approximately 77% of them singletons. The chain employs TRBV4-3 and TRBJ2-1; 13 bases are a match to TRBD2. The sequence came from an adult with an advanced solid tumor such as melanoma, head and neck, liver or kidney cancer. Here the sequenced sample was CD4+ or CD8+ T cells sorted from blood, taken in a trial of the OX40 agonist ivuxolimab. This chain's CDR3 is CASSQALAGGLNEQFF. For the CDR3, the DNA is TGCGCCAGCAGCCAAGCACTAGCGGGGGGGCTCAATGAGCAGTTCTTC.